Below, 2 T cell receptor beta chains from the same sample are listed, as sequenced in a study of identifying expanded T cells in peripheral blood. The method was immunoSEQ multiplex PCR; TCRdb's version includes in-frame clones alone and lacks a portion of them. This sample has roughly 84,000 clones, with about 87% found just once. Sequencing was carried out using blood. These receptors all stem from a person between 18 and 75 years old in good health.

The chain joins TRBV4-1 to TRBJ1-5; D may be TRBD1 (5 bases). V lost 0 bases, J lost 7 bases, and 13 bases lay in between. Germline-derived CDR1 and CDR2 are MGHRA and YSYEKL. The CDR3 has 15 amino acids. CDR3 nucleotide sequence: TGCGCCAGCAGCCAAGATCGGGGCCTGGGCCAGCCCCAGCATTTT. It codes for CASSQDRGLGQPQHF.

V usage is TRBV20-1 and J usage is TRBJ2-7; D uncertain. Germline CDR1 and CDR2: DFQATT and SNEGSKA (reference sequence). The CDR3 extends over 11 amino acids. V was pared by 7 bases and J by 0 bases, with 7 bases between. The CDR3 here is CSVRSSYEQYF. CDR3 in DNA: TGCAGTGTCCGCAGCTCCTACGAGCAGTACTTC.